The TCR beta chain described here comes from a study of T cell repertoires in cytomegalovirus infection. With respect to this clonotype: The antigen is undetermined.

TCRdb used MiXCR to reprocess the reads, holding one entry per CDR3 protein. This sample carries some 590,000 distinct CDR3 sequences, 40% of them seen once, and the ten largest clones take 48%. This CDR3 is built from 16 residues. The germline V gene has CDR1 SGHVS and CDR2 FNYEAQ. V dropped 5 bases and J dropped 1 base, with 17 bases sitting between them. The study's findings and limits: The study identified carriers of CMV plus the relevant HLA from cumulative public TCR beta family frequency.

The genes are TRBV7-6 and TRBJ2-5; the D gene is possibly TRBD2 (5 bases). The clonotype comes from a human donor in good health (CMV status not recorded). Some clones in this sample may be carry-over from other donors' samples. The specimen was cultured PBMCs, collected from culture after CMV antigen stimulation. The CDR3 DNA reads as TGTGCCAGCAGCACCCCGCCGGGAAGGCCCCAAGAGACCCAGTACTTC. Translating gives CASSTPPGRPQETQYF.